This TCR beta chain was profiled in a study of blood T cell repertoires in COVID-19. Study-level background: Italy, Spain and the United States were the sources of the convalescent and acute COVID-19 samples. In each case, the material was cDNA or gDNA derived from T cells, B-cell-depleted T cells, or PBMCs.

Germline V gene lookup returns CDR1 SQVTM and CDR2 ANQGSEA. Trimming removed 2 bases from V and 4 bases from J; junction bases left unmatched: 5. The length of the CDR3 is 14 residues. Original processing methods: For nucleated cells, counts were estimated from reference gene primer amplification. Measured with immunoSEQ multiplex PCR; TCRdb has only the in-frame clones, and not every one. That table furnishes V, J and clone size, whereas the DNA furnished D and trimming. The table has a few hundred thousand clones, 75% to 90% seen once. The genes are TRBV29-1 and TRBJ2-1; 7 bases fit TRBD2. The material sequenced was peripheral blood. The source is a man aged 18 to 30 with active or convalescent COVID-19. CDR3 coding DNA: TGCAGCGTTGAACTAGCGGAGAGATACAATGAGCAGTTCTTC. Translating gives CSVELAERYNEQFF.